A single TCR beta chain is shown here with its context. The ends lost 5 bases at V and 1 base at J; junction bases unmatched: 5. The length of the CDR3 is 16 residues. From germline, CDR1 is SNHLY and CDR2 FYNNEI. These data come from a study of T cell repertoires in cytomegalovirus infection. TCRdb used MiXCR to reprocess the reads, holding one entry per CDR3 protein. This sample has about 680,000 distinct CDR3 sequences, with roughly 24% found just once. Input material: CD8+ T cells from PBMCs. This TCR came from a human donor in good health (CMV status not recorded). Some clones in this sample may be carry-over from other donors' samples. The chain combines TRBV2 with TRBJ1-1; 12 bases align to TRBD1. The CDR3 coding sequence is TGTGCCAGCAGTTCCGGGACAGGGGGCGGGAACACTGAAGCTTTCTTT. It encodes CASSSGTGGGNTEAFF.